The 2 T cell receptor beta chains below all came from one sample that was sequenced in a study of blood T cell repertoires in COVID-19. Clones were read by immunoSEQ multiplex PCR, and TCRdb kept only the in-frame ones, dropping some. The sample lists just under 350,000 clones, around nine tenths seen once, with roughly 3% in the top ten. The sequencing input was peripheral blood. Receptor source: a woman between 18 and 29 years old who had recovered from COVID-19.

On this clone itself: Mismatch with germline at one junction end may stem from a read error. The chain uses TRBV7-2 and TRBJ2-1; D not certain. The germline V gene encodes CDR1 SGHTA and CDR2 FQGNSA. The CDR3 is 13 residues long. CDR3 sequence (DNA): TGTGCCAGCAGCTTAGGCACCTACGATGAGCAGTTCTTC. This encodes CASSLGTYDEQFF.

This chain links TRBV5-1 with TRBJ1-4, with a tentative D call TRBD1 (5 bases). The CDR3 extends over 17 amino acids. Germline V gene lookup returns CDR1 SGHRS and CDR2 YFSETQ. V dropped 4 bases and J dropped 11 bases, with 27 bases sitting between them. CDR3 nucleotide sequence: TGCGCCAGCAGCCCTGGCGGCTGGACACTCGAATATGGGAAACTGTTTTTT. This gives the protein CASSPGGWTLEYGKLFF.